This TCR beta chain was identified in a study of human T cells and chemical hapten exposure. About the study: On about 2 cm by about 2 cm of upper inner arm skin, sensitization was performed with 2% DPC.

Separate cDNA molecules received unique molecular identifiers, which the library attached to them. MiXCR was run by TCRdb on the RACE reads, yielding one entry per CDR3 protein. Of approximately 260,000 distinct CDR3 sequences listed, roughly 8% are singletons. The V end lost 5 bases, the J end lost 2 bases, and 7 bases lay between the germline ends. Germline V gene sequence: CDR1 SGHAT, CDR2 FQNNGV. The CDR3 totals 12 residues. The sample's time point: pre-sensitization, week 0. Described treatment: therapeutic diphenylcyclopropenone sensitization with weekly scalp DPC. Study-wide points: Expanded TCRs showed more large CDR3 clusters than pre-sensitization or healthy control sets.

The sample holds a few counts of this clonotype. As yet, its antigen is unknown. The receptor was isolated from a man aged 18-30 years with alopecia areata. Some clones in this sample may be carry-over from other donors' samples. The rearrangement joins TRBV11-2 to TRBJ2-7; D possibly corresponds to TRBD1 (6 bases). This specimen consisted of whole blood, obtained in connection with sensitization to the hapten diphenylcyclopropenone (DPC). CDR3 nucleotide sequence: TGTGCCAGCAGCAAGGGGGCCTACGAGCAGTACTTC. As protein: CASSKGAYEQYF. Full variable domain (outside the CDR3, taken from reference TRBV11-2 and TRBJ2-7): EAGVAQSPRYKIIEKRQSVAFWCNPISGHATLYWYQQILGQGPKLLIQFQNNGVVDDSQLPKDRFSAERLKGVDSTLKIQPAKLEDSAVYLCASSKGAYEQYFGPGTRLTVT.